This T cell receptor (beta chain) was recorded in a study of shared clonotypes between healthy human individuals. Study-level findings and limits: Among the subsets, naive ones generally showed larger estimated richness than memory ones. When compared with the clonotypes that were shared by all four sorted-subset donors, the non-shared clonotypes turned out to have lower generation probabilities. Exclusively blood specimens were collected; tissue repertoires likely differ.

Some clones are missing from TCRdb's copy, which holds only in-frame ones; the method was immunoSEQ multiplex PCR. The table has under 200,000 clones, just under 95% seen once. On this clone itself: Its antigen is as yet unknown.

Recent acute infections and vaccinations were absent in the healthy HIV-negative adult donors. Sequencing was carried out using naive CD4+ T cells sorted from blood. Subset reported: CD45RA+ positively selected. The clonotype comes from a woman in her twenties or thirties in good health.

CDR3 DNA sequence: TGTGCCAGCAGCTTCGGGACTTTCACCGGGGAGCTGTTTTTT. It translates to CASSFGTFTGELFF. The chain couples TRBV12-1 to TRBJ2-2; the D call in the table, TRBD2, was not verified against the DNA. TRBV12-1 is a recognized pseudogene. This CDR3 has 14 residues.